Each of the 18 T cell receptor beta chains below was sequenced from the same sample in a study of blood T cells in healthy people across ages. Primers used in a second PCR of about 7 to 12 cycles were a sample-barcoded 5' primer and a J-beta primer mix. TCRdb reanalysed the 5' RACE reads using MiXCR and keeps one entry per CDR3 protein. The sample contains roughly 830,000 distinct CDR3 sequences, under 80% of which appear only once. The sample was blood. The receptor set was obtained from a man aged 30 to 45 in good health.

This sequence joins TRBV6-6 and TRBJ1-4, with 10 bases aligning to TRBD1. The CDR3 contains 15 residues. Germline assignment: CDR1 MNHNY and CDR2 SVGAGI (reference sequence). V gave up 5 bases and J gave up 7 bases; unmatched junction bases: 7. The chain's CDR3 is CASSLRTGGREKLFF. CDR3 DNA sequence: TGTGCCAGCAGTCTCCGGACAGGGGGACGTGAAAAACTGTTTTTT.

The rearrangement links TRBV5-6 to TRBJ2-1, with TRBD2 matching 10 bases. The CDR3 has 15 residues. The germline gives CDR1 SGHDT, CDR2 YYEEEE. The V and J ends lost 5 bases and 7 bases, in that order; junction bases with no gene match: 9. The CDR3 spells CASRLTSGVMNEQFF. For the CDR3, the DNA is TGTGCCAGCAGACTAACTAGCGGGGTGATGAATGAGCAGTTCTTC.

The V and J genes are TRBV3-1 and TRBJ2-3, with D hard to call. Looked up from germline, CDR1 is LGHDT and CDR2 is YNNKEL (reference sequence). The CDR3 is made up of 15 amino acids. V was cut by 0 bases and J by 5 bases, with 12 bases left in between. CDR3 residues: CASSQDTRRVDTQYF. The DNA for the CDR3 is TGTGCCAGCAGCCAAGATACACGCCGAGTAGATACGCAGTATTTT.

CDR3 residues: CATSRAGGNNEQFF. CDR3 DNA: TGTGCCACCAGCAGAGCGGGGGGAAACAATGAGCAGTTCTTC. This rearrangement joins TRBV15 to TRBJ2-1; 7 bases are a match to TRBD2. V was clipped by 1 base and J by 5 bases; unmatched bases: 2. This CDR3 has 14 residues. CDR1 is LNHNV, CDR2 YYDKDF, per germline (reference sequence).

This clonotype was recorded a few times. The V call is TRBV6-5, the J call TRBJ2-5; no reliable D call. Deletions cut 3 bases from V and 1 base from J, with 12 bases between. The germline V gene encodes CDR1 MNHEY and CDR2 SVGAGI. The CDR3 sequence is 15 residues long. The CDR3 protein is CASSYGPLTQETQYF. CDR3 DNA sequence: TGTGCCAGCAGTTATGGTCCCCTAACCCAAGAGACCCAGTACTTC.

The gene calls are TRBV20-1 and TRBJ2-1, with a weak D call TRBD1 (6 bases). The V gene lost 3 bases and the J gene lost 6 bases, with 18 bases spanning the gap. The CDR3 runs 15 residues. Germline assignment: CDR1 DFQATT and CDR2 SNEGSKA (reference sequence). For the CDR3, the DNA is TGCAGTGCTAGTGCTGGCAGGGGAGTAAGCAATGAGCAGTTCTTC. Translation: CSASAGRGVSNEQFF.

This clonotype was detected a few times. The CDR3 protein is CASSPRGGVYEQYF. CDR3 coding DNA: TGTGCCAGCAGCCCTCGCGGGGGGGTATACGAGCAGTACTTC. The V call is TRBV13, the J call TRBJ2-7, with TRBD2 matching 9 bases. CDR1 and CDR2 from the germline V gene are PRHDT and FYEKMQ (reference sequence). CDR3 length: 14 amino acids. Germline trimming cut 5 bases from V and 4 bases from J; bases unmatched to any gene: 6.

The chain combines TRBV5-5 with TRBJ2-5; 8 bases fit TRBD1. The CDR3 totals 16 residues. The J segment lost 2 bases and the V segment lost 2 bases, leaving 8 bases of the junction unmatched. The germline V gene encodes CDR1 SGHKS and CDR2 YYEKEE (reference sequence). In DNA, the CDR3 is TGTGCCAGCAGCTTCCGGGCAGGGGGCAAACAAGAGACCCAGTACTTC. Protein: CASSFRAGGKQETQYF.

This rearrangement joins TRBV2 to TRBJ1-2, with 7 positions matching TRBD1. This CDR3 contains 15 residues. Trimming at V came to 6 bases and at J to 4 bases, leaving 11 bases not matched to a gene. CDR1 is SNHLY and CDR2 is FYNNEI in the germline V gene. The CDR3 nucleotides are TGTGCCAGCAGGGGTGGGACAGATCCGTTCTATGGCTACACCTTC. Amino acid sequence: CASRGGTDPFYGYTF. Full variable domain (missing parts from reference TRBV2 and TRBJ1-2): EPEVTQTPSHQVTQMGQEVILRCVPISNHLYFYWYRQILGQKVEFLVSFYNNEISEKSEIFDDQFSVERPDGSNFTLKIRSTKLEDSAMYFCASRGGTDPFYGYTFGSGTRLTVV.

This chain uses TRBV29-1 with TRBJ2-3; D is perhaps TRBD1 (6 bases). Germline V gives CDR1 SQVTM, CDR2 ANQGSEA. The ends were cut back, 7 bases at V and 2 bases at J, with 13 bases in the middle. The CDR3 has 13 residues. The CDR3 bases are TGCAGCGCTGGACAGCTTTTCACAGATACGCAGTATTTT. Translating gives CSAGQLFTDTQYF.

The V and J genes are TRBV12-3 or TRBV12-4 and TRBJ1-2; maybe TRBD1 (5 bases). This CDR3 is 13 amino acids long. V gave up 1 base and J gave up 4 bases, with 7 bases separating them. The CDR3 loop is CASSLGGAYGYTF. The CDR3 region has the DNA TGTGCCAGCAGTTTAGGTGGGGCCTATGGCTACACCTTC.

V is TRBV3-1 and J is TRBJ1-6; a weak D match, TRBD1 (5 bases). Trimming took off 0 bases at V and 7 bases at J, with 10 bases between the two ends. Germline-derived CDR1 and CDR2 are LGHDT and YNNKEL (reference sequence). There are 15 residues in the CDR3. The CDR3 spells CASSQDGAANSPLHF. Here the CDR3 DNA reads TGTGCCAGCAGCCAAGATGGGGCGGCGAATTCACCCCTCCACTTT.

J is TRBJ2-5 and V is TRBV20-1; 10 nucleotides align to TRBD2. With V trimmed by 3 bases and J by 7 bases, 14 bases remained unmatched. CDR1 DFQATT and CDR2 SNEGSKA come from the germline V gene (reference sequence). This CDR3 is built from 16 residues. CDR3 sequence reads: CSASNLPGLAPGTQYF. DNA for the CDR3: TGCAGTGCTAGTAACCTTCCGGGACTAGCGCCTGGGACCCAGTACTTC.

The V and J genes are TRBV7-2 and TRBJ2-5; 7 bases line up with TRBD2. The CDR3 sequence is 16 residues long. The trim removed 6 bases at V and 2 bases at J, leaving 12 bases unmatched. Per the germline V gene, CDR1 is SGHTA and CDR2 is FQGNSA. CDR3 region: CASRLAHTGRQETQYF. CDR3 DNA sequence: TGTGCCAGCAGACTAGCGCACACAGGACGACAAGAGACCCAGTACTTC.

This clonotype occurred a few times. CDR3 amino acids: CASSLTQGTSFSYEQYF. CDR3 coding DNA: TGCGCCAGCAGCTTGACCCAGGGGACTAGCTTCTCCTACGAGCAGTACTTC. This rearrangement joins TRBV5-1 to TRBJ2-7; 9 nucleotides align to TRBD2. Germline V gene data show CDR1 as SGHRS and CDR2 as YFSETQ. After removal of 1 base from V and 0 bases from J, the junction contained 8 bases not matched to a gene. The CDR3 covers 17 residues. The variable domain in full, completed from reference TRBV5-1 and TRBJ2-7, reads KAGVTQTPRYLIKTRGQQVTLSCSPISGHRSVSWYQQTPGQGLQFLFEYFSETQRNKGNFPGRFSGRQFSNSRSEMNVSTLELGDSALYLCASSLTQGTSFSYEQYFGPGTRLTVT.

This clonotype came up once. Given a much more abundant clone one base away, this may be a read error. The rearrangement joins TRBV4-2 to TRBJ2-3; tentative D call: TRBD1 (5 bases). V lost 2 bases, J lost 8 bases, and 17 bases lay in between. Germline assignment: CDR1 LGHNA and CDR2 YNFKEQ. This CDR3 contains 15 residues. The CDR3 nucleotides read TGTGCCAGCAGCCAAAATCCCGTTCAAGGGGCTACGCAGTATTTT. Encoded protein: CASSQNPVQGATQYF.

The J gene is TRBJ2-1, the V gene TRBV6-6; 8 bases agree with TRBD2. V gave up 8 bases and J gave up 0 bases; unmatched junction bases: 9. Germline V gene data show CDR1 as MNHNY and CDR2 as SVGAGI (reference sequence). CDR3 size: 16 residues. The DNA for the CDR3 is TGTGCCAGCCGTACTTCGGGGACTAGCTCCTACAATGAGCAGTTCTTC. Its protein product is CASRTSGTSSYNEQFF.

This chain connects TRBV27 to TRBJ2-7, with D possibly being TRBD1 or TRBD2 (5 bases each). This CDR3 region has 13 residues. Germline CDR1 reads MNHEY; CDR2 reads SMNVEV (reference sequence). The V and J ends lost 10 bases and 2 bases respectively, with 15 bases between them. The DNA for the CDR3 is TGTGCCACCCACAGGACGGGAACCTACGAGCAGTACTTC. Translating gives CATHRTGTYEQYF.